The TCR beta chain described here comes from a study of CD8+CD57+ T cells in acquired aplastic anemia. Study context: Sorted cells (CD4+ and CD8+) yielded DNA amounts that averaged approximately 3.2 ug. Study-wide results and limits: Found in both controls and patients were fewer than 35 CD8+ CDR3 sequences. No significant difference in CD8+ Simpson's diversity was found between patients and controls.

Profiling that covered TCR beta VDJ and CDR3 relied on genomic DNA as its template. TCRdb processed the reads anew with MiXCR; each CDR3 protein has one entry. The table records under 350,000 distinct CDR3 sequences, 45% to 65% of them present only once. This clonotype was seen more than once but under ten times. Its target is unknown. The sequenced patients had an expansion of CD8+CD57+ cells seen by flow cytometry. Receipt of therapy had not occurred in any patient by the time of blood sampling. V was cut by 4 bases and J by 6 bases, with 16 bases left in between. Germline loops: CDR1 SEHNR, CDR2 FQNEAQ (reference sequence). The CDR3 covers 14 residues.

This clonotype was sampled from a human donor with aplastic anemia. The V gene is TRBV7-9, the J gene TRBJ2-7; D remains unclear. Specimen: sorted CD4+, CD8+, or CD8+CD57+ T cells (not recorded which) from PBMCs. CDR3 sequence: CASSSAPLPSEQYF. CDR3 nucleotides: TGTGCCAGCAGCTCCGCTCCCTTACCGTCCGAGCAGTACTTC.